This T cell receptor (beta chain) appears in the sequencing data of a study of blood T cells in healthy people across ages. Study-wide points: Fewer expanded clones and more diversity marked long-lived versus aged donors.

A second PCR of roughly 7 to 11 cycles used a sample-barcoded 5' primer and a J-beta primer mix. Paired-end reads containing CDR3 totaled no fewer than 2.5 million for each sample. TCRdb analysed the 5' RACE reads with MiXCR anew, one entry per CDR3 protein. The sample consists of about 1.7 million distinct CDR3 sequences, roughly 27% of them appearing once. Every donor gave around 10 milliliters of peripheral blood. They isolated at least 6.5 million PBMCs from each sample. Many counts were recorded for this clonotype. Its antigen is as yet unknown. This CDR3 is 14 amino acids long. J lost 4 bases, V lost 8 bases, and 11 bases had no gene match. Germline values: CDR1 SQVTM, CDR2 ANQGSEA.

This clonotype originated in a woman between 25 and 40 years old in good health. This chain uses TRBV29-1 with TRBJ2-7; 10 bases map to TRBD1. The sequenced sample was blood. CDR3: CSPSRGTGEYEQYF. DNA of the CDR3: TGCAGCCCCTCCCGGGGGACAGGGGAATACGAGCAGTACTTC.